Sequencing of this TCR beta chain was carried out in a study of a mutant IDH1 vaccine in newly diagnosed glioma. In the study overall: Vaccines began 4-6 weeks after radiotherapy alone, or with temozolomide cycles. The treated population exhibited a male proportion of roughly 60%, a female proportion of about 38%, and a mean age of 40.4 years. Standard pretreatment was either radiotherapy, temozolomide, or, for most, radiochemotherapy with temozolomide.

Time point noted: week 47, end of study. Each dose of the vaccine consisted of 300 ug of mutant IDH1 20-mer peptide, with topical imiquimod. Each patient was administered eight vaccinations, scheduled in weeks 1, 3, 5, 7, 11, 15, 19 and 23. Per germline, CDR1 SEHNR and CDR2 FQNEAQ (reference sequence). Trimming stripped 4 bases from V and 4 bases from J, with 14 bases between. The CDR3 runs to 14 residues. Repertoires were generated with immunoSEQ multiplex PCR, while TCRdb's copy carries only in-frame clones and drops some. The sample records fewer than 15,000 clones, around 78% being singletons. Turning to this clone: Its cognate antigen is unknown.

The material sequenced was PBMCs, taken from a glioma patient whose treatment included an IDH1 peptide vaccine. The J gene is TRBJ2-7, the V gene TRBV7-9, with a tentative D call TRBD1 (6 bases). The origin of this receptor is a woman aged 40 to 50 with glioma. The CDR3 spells CASSSPDRAYEQYF. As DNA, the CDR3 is TGTGCCAGCAGCTCCCCGGACAGAGCTTACGAGCAGTACTTC.